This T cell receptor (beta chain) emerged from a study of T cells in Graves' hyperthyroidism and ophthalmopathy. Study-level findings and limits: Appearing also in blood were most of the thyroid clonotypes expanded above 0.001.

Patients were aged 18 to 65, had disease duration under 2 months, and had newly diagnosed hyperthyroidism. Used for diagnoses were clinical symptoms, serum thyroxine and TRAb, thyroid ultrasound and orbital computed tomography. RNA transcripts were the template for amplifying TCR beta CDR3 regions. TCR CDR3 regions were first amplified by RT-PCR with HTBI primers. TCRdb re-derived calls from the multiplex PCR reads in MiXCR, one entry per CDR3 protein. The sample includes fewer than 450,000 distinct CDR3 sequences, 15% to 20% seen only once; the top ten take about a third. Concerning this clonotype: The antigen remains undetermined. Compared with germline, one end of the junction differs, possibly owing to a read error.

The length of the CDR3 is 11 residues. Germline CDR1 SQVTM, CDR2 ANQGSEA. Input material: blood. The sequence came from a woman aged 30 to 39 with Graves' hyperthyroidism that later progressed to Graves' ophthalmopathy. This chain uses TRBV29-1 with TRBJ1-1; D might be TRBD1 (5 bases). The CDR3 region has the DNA TGCGGCGTTGAGAGGGGAAATGAAGCTTTCTTT. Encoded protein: CGVERGNEAFF. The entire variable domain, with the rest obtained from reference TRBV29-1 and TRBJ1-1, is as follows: SAVISQKPSRDICQRGTSLTIQCQVDSQVTMMFWYRQQPGQSLTLIATANQGSEATYESGFVIDKFPISRPNLTFSTLTVSNMSPEDSSIYLCGVERGNEAFFGQGTRLTVV.